These 18 T cell receptor beta chains share one sample of origin, sequenced in a study of OX40 agonist ivuxolimab in advanced cancers. The method was immunoSEQ multiplex PCR; TCRdb's version includes in-frame clones alone and lacks a portion of them. This table has approximately 98,000 clones, 84% appearing once. Here the sequenced sample was CD4+ or CD8+ T cells sorted from blood, taken in a trial of the OX40 agonist ivuxolimab. These receptors were taken from an adult with an advanced solid tumor such as melanoma, head and neck, liver or kidney cancer.

This chain uses TRBV21-1 with TRBJ1-1; the DNA was not compared with TRBD1, the D call given in the table. TRBV21-1 is recorded as a pseudogene. The CDR3 is 14 amino acids. The DNA of the CDR3 is TGTGCCAGCAGCCCACGACCGGGACAGAAGGGAGCTTTCTTT. Translation: CASSPRPGQKGAFF.

In this sample, this clone turned up once. The junction does not match germline at one end; this may be a read error. V usage is TRBV6-1 and J usage is TRBJ1-2, with D unresolved. The germline V gene encodes CDR1 MNHNS and CDR2 SASEGT. The CDR3 has 15 amino acids. CDR3 sequence reads: CTSSEGGRVNYGYTF. The CDR3, as DNA: TGTACCAGCAGTGAAGGTGGGAGGGTCAACTATGGCTACACCTTC.

V is TRBV6-5 and J is TRBJ2-7; 7 nucleotides align to TRBD1. The CDR3 spans 16 residues. Looked up from germline, CDR1 is MNHEY and CDR2 is SVGAGI. The V gene end was trimmed by 4 bases and the J gene end by 0 bases; junction bases not matched to a gene: 9. In nucleotides, the CDR3 is TGTGCCAGCAGTTCCCCTTACGGGACAGACTCCTACGAGCAGTACTTC. It translates to CASSSPYGTDSYEQYF.

The gene calls are TRBV7-2 and TRBJ2-3, with a weak D call TRBD1 (6 bases). Looked up from germline, CDR1 is SGHTA and CDR2 is FQGNSA. The CDR3 covers 14 residues. V was clipped by 3 bases and J by 3 bases, with 10 bases between them. The chain's CDR3 is CASSFSQGTDTQYF. CDR3 DNA: TGTGCCAGCAGCTTTTCTCAGGGGACAGATACGCAGTATTTT.

This clone was found once. The CDR3 coding sequence is TGCGCCAGCAGCTTGGATTCGGGGTCTGGAAACACCATATATTTT. The encoded protein is CASSLDSGSGNTIYF. The chain recombines TRBV5-1 with TRBJ1-3; D not resolved. The V gene's germline CDR1 is SGHRS and CDR2 YFSETQ. CDR3 length: 15 amino acids. V lost 0 bases, J lost 1 base, and 8 bases lay in between.

The V and J genes are TRBV6-5 and TRBJ1-5; perhaps TRBD1 as D (6 bases). V was cut by 0 bases and J by 9 bases, with 18 bases left in between. The CDR3 is made up of 16 amino acids. Germline CDR1 MNHEY, CDR2 SVGAGI. CDR3 nucleotides: TGTGCCAGCAGTTACTCGAAAGGGGGTCACCAAGCGCCCCAGCATTTT. Protein product: CASSYSKGGHQAPQHF.

This clone appeared once. This sequence joins TRBV29-1 and TRBJ2-7; D call uncertain. The CDR3 is made up of 11 amino acids. V gave up 4 bases and J gave up 2 bases, with 6 bases separating them. Germline loops: CDR1 SQVTM, CDR2 ANQGSEA. The CDR3 here is CSVVAPYEQYF. For the CDR3, the DNA is TGCAGCGTTGTCGCCCCCTACGAGCAGTACTTC.

In its sample, this clone was seen a few times. The genes are TRBV6-6 and TRBJ1-5; no clear D. This CDR3 contains 14 residues. V lost 4 bases to trimming and J lost 4 bases, with 11 bases between them. Germline loops: CDR1 MNHNY, CDR2 SVGAGI (reference sequence). CDR3 residues: CASSSRGINQPQHF. The CDR3 coding sequence is TGTGCCAGCAGTTCGAGAGGGATAAATCAGCCCCAGCATTTT.

This chain uses TRBV10-3 with TRBJ1-2; no firm D call. The CDR3 runs to 13 residues. Per germline, CDR1 ENHRY and CDR2 SYGVKD. The germline V and J ends were trimmed by 3 bases and 0 bases, with 5 bases remaining between them. The CDR3 is CAISDGPNYGYTF. CDR3 sequence (DNA): TGTGCCATCAGTGACGGCCCTAACTATGGCTACACCTTC.

The chain combines TRBV6-5 with TRBJ1-1; TRBD1 is a possible D gene (5 bases). The V end was cut by 4 bases, the J end by 8 bases, with 11 bases between. Germline loops: CDR1 MNHEY, CDR2 SVGAGI. The CDR3 length is 12 residues. The CDR3 loop is CASSLGEGEAFF. In DNA form, the CDR3 reads TGTGCCAGCAGTTTGGGAGAGGGGGAAGCTTTCTTT.

The V gene is TRBV19, the J gene TRBJ1-5; perhaps TRBD1 as D (5 bases). The germline CDR1 and CDR2 sequences are LNHDA and SQIVND (reference sequence). The V end lost 2 bases, the J end lost 7 bases, and 15 bases lay between the germline ends. The CDR3 sequence is 15 residues long. For the CDR3, the DNA is TGTGCCAGTAGTATAAGGGGCGCGGTGGCGCAGCCCCAGCATTTT. Translated, it gives CASSIRGAVAQPQHF. The variable domain in full, with the rest retrieved from reference TRBV19 and TRBJ1-5, is DGGITQSPKYLFRKEGQNVTLSCEQNLNHDAMYWYRQDPGQGLRLIYYSQIVNDFQKGDIAEGYSVSREKKESFPLTVTSAQKNPTAFYLCASSIRGAVAQPQHFGDGTRLSIL.

V and J are TRBV18 and TRBJ2-7; the match to TRBD1 covers 7 bases. Trimming at V came to 6 bases and at J to 4 bases, leaving 9 bases not matched to a gene. The CDR3 covers 14 residues. Per the germline V gene, CDR1 is KGHSH and CDR2 is LQKENI. DNA for the CDR3: TGTGCCAGCTCCCGGGACCAGGGGGAGTACGAGCAGTACTTC. Translated, it gives CASSRDQGEYEQYF.

This clone was seen more than once but under ten times. This chain uses TRBV10-2 with TRBJ2-3; 9 bases agree with TRBD1. J was trimmed by 0 bases and V by 8 bases; bases with no gene match: 3. From germline, CDR1 is WSHSY and CDR2 SAAADI. This CDR3 region has 14 residues. In nucleotides, the CDR3 is TGCGCCAGCCTGGGACAGGGAAGCACAGATACGCAGTATTTT. Protein product: CASLGQGSTDTQYF.

The V gene is TRBV27, the J gene TRBJ1-1, with TRBD1 matching over 7 bases. CDR1 and CDR2 (germline): MNHEY, SMNVEV (reference sequence). J was trimmed by 5 bases and V by 0 bases; bases with no gene match: 6. There are 15 residues in the CDR3. The CDR3 bases are TGTGCCAGCAGTTTATCAACAGGGGTGGGGACTGAAGCTTTCTTT. Amino acid sequence: CASSLSTGVGTEAFF.

The rearrangement links TRBV11-2 to TRBJ1-1; tentative D call: TRBD1 (5 bases). Trimming pared 3 bases from V and 0 bases from J, leaving 11 bases between. The CDR3 sequence is 15 residues long. Germline lookup yields CDR1 SGHAT and CDR2 FQNNGV. The CDR3 region is CASSFSREVNTEAFF. The CDR3 DNA follows: TGTGCCAGCAGCTTCTCCAGGGAGGTGAACACTGAAGCTTTCTTT.

The V and J genes are TRBV7-9 and TRBJ1-4; D call uncertain. CDR3 length equals 17 residues. Trimming shortened V by 3 bases and J by 5 bases, and 19 bases separated the two germline ends. Germline assignment: CDR1 SEHNR and CDR2 FQNEAQ (reference sequence). The CDR3 nucleotides read TGTGCCAGCAGCTTTAGCCCGCAAAGGCTCCCGAATGAAAAACTGTTTTTT. This encodes CASSFSPQRLPNEKLFF.

The V call is TRBV7-2, the J call TRBJ1-2; no clear D gene. Germline CDR1 SGHTA, CDR2 FQGNSA. V was shortened by 1 base and J by 5 bases, with 17 bases between the two germline ends. The length of the CDR3 is 16 residues. The CDR3 bases are TGTGCCAGCAGCTTAGAGCTCGTGACCCAGCGGTATGGCTACACCTTC. This gives the protein CASSLELVTQRYGYTF.

The rearrangement joins TRBV7-9 to TRBJ2-6; 7 bases line up with TRBD1. CDR3 size: 13 residues. J gave up 12 bases and V 4 bases, and 6 bases lay outside the gene matches. The germline V gene encodes CDR1 SEHNR and CDR2 FQNEAQ (reference sequence). This chain's CDR3 is CASSSTGDLVLTF. In DNA form, the CDR3 reads TGTGCCAGCAGCTCCACAGGGGATCTCGTCCTGACTTTC.